These 12 T cell receptor beta chains originate from one sample sequenced in a study of shared clonotypes between healthy human individuals (dated by TCRdb to 2018 to 2020). The protocol used for the library was the immunoSEQ multiplex PCR assay. TCRdb took this table from immuneACCESS and kept in-frame rearrangements with V and J called. Such tables lack part of the clones; where checked against another copy, unresolved V genes explain under half of the gap, and the rest is unexplained. A total of millions of clones appear in this sample, just over 90% of them only once. In total, the top ten clones hold 1.7% of the sample. For the CD8 naive samples, CD45RO-negative cells were positively selected for CCR7, yielding a CD45RA+CCR7+ population from which TemRA cells were excluded. Sequencing was performed on naive CD8+ T cells from PBMCs. What this sample's cell subset or site label stands for: CD45RA+CCR7+. The receptors originated from a man aged 18 to 29 in good health. Some clones in this sample may be carry-over from other donors' samples.

The chain has TRBV29-1 and TRBJ1-2, with D uncertain. The germline V gene has CDR1 SQVTM and CDR2 ANQGSEA. V was clipped by 1 base and J by 3 bases, with 12 bases between them. CDR3 length: 14 amino acids. The CDR3 is CSVEGERGDYGYTF. The CDR3 nucleotides read TGCAGCGTTGAAGGGGAGCGGGGTGACTATGGCTACACCTTC.

This sequence joins TRBV6-1 and TRBJ1-1; maybe TRBD1 (5 bases). The CDR3 contains 14 residues. V gave up 6 bases and J gave up 4 bases, with 15 bases separating them. Germline V CDR1 and CDR2: MNHNS, SASEGT. The DNA for the CDR3 is TGTGCCAGCAGCCCTCGGGGCGCGGGCACTGAAGCTTTCTTT. Amino acid sequence: CASSPRGAGTEAFF.

The genes are TRBV11-1 and TRBJ2-7; possibly TRBD2 for D (6 bases). Looked up from germline, CDR1 is SGHAT and CDR2 is FQDESV (reference sequence). The CDR3 is 15 amino acids. Between the trimmed V and J ends, which lost 2 bases and 4 bases, there was a span of 15 bases. This CDR3 reads CASSLKRLGSYEQYF. The CDR3 region has the DNA TGTGCCAGCAGCTTAAAGAGACTAGGCTCTTACGAGCAGTACTTC. Supplemented by reference TRBV11-1 and TRBJ2-7, the full variable domain reads EAEVAQSPRYKITEKSQAVAFWCDPISGHATLYWYRQILGQGPELLVQFQDESVVDDSQLPKDRFSAERLKGVDSTLKIQPAELGDSAMYLCASSLKRLGSYEQYFGPGTRLTVT.

This sequence joins TRBV19 and TRBJ2-1; 15 bases line up with TRBD2. J lost 9 bases, V lost 4 bases, and 7 bases had no gene match. The CDR3 totals 16 residues. Germline V gene sequence: CDR1 LNHDA, CDR2 SQIVND (reference sequence). In nucleotides, the CDR3 is TGTGCCAGTAGTACGTGGACTAGCGGGAGGGTGAGTGAGCAGTTCTTC. Amino acids: CASSTWTSGRVSEQFF. The whole variable domain, filled in from reference TRBV19 and TRBJ2-1, reads DGGITQSPKYLFRKEGQNVTLSCEQNLNHDAMYWYRQDPGQGLRLIYYSQIVNDFQKGDIAEGYSVSREKKESFPLTVTSAQKNPTAFYLCASSTWTSGRVSEQFFGPGTRLTVL.

This chain uses TRBV27 with TRBJ1-5; TRBD1 agrees at 8 bases. The CDR3 extends over 17 amino acids. V was pared by 8 bases and J by 2 bases, with 14 bases of the junction left unmatched. Germline CDR1 and CDR2: MNHEY and SMNVEV (reference sequence). CDR3 in amino acids: CASGRRLRGPGNQPQHF. In DNA, the CDR3 is TGTGCCAGCGGCCGAAGGCTCAGGGGGCCCGGCAATCAGCCCCAGCATTTT.

The CDR3 sequence is CATSSPTWGNQPQHF. The CDR3 nucleotides are TGTGCCACCAGCAGCCCCACTTGGGGCAATCAGCCCCAGCATTTT. This chain connects TRBV15 to TRBJ1-5, with D unclear. The CDR3 extends over 15 amino acids. The ends were cut back, 3 bases at V and 2 bases at J, with 11 bases in the middle. Germline loops: CDR1 LNHNV, CDR2 YYDKDF (reference sequence).

About this clone: The sample has other DNA sequences that encode this CDR3 too. V is TRBV9 and J is TRBJ2-7; 10 bases fit TRBD2. The germline CDR1 and CDR2 sequences are SGDLS and YYNGEE. Trimming cost V 0 bases and J 3 bases; bases outside gene matches: 3. This CDR3 is built from 15 residues. The DNA of the CDR3 is TGTGCCAGCAGCGTAGGACTAGCGGGTGGCTACGAGCAGTACTTC. This codes for CASSVGLAGGYEQYF.

This clone came up once. The chain employs TRBV27 and TRBJ2-1, with no clear D. CDR3 length equals 14 residues. V gave up 4 bases and J gave up 7 bases, with 14 bases separating them. CDR1 MNHEY and CDR2 SMNVEV come from the germline V gene (reference sequence). The CDR3 is CASSSPNPRNEQFF. CDR3 sequence (DNA): TGTGCCAGCAGTTCCCCCAACCCGAGGAATGAGCAGTTCTTC.

The rearrangement joins TRBV29-1 to TRBJ2-1; D uncertain. Trimming cost V 2 bases and J 0 bases, with 5 bases left between them. In germline, CDR1 is SQVTM, CDR2 ANQGSEA. The CDR3 runs to 13 residues. CDR3 DNA sequence: TGCAGCGTTGAACGGAGCTCCTACAATGAGCAGTTCTTC. Translation gives CSVERSSYNEQFF.

This chain joins TRBV21-1 and TRBJ1-2. TRBV21-1 has pseudogene status. CDR3 size: 17 residues. CDR3 region: CASSKVAHLPLNYGYTF. Written as DNA, the CDR3 is TGTGCCAGCAGCAAAGTGGCTCACTTACCCCTTAACTATGGCTACACCTTC.

V is TRBV9 and J is TRBJ2-7; possible D gene TRBD2, 6 bases. The V gene lost 4 bases and the J gene lost 4 bases, with 27 bases spanning the gap. Germline lookup yields CDR1 SGDLS and CDR2 YYNGEE. The CDR3 is 18 amino acids. The CDR3 sequence: CASSPRGDRVGEGYEQYF. In DNA, the CDR3 is TGTGCCAGCAGCCCGCGGGGCGACCGGGTCGGAGAGGGGTACGAGCAGTACTTC.

The chain recombines TRBV7-9 with TRBJ1-2; 7 bases line up with TRBD1. The germline V gene encodes CDR1 SEHNR and CDR2 FQNEAQ (reference sequence). This CDR3 has 14 amino acids. Unmatched junction bases numbered 8, after V lost 5 bases and J lost 5 bases. The CDR3 nucleotides read TGTGCCAGCAGCAGAGGGGGCAATTGGTATGGCTACACCTTC. This gives the protein CASSRGGNWYGYTF.